The next 5 T cell receptor beta chains were all read from a single sample in a study of CD8 T cells in Susac syndrome (dated by TCRdb to 2018 to 2020). The receptor library was made with the immunoSEQ multiplex PCR assay. RNA was extracted with the RNeasy kit and roughly 0.45 to 1 ug was reverse transcribed using random hexamers. In-frame beta chains were kept once TCRdb had trimmed the public reads at Q25 with fastp and called clones with MiXCR. Every CDR3 protein is listed once, alongside the most common genes and DNA of its rows. For this sample there are approximately 120,000 distinct CDR3 sequences; about 93% appear just once. Jointly, the top ten make up around 0.2% of the sample. Sequenced sample: CD8+ T cells from PBMCs. Receptor source: a human donor with Susac syndrome.

J is TRBJ2-7 and V is TRBV2; 8 bases match TRBD1. The CDR3 spans 15 residues. Trimming removed 6 bases from V and 6 bases from J; junction bases left unmatched: 13. The germline gives CDR1 SNHLY, CDR2 FYNNEI. The CDR3, as DNA: TGTGCCAGCAGGGAGCCCCGGGACAGGCCCTCCGAGCAGTACTTC. This sequence encodes CASREPRDRPSEQYF.

This clonotype occurred once. J is TRBJ2-1 and V is TRBV24-1; no clear D gene. V was shortened by 2 bases and J by 1 base, with 8 bases between the two germline ends. The CDR3 runs to 15 residues. CDR1 and CDR2 from the germline V gene are KGHDR and SFDVKD. Here the CDR3 DNA reads TGTGCCACCAGTGATTCAACAGTTTCCTACAATGAGCAGTTCTTC. It is translated as CATSDSTVSYNEQFF.

The chain is built from TRBV28 and TRBJ2-7; D remains unclear. Looked up from germline, CDR1 is MDHEN and CDR2 is SYDVKM. This CDR3 is built from 14 residues. The V and J ends lost 2 bases and 6 bases respectively, with 14 bases between them. The CDR3 spells CASSLVRTAPEQYF. DNA for the CDR3: TGTGCCAGCAGTTTAGTTCGAACAGCCCCCGAGCAGTACTTC.

This clonotype was seen a handful of times. CDR3 loop: CASTGGGQETQYF. The CDR3 bases are TGTGCCAGCACCGGGGGGGGCCAGGAGACCCAGTACTTC. V is TRBV27 and J is TRBJ2-5; 8 nucleotides align to TRBD2. The germline V gene encodes CDR1 MNHEY and CDR2 SMNVEV (reference sequence). The V and J ends lost 7 bases and 5 bases, in that order; junction bases with no gene match: 6. This CDR3 region has 13 residues.

The V and J genes are TRBV6-5 and TRBJ1-2; 8 bases fit TRBD1. Per germline, CDR1 MNHEY and CDR2 SVGAGI. V lost 10 bases and J lost 4; bases outside the gene matches: 8. The CDR3 has 13 amino acids. CDR3 protein: CATGQGVVYGYTF. The CDR3 DNA reads TGTGCCACCGGACAGGGCGTAGTCTATGGCTACACCTTC.